One and the same sample provided the 13 T cell receptor beta chains below, sequenced in a study of regulatory T cells in long-lasting Graves disease. Researchers made TCR beta libraries by using iRepertoire HTBI primers and running Arm-PCR on CDR3 regions. One entry per CDR3 protein results from TCRdb running MiXCR on the multiplex PCR reads. The repertoire consists of 450,000 to 600,000 distinct CDR3 sequences, with roughly 14% occurring once and the leading ten covering roughly 9.7%. Time point specified: newly diagnosed GD, antithyroid drugs for less than 3 months. Following extraction of RNA from PBMCs, that RNA was used to make the TCR library. The same data also went into a second study, on T cells in Graves' hyperthyroidism and ophthalmopathy.

This material consisted of peripheral blood mononuclear cells (PBMCs), taken at new diagnosis, from a patient treated with antithyroid drugs. Receptor source: a young man with Graves disease.

This clonotype was seen a few times. This chain connects TRBV7-3 to TRBJ2-3; D gene uncertain. The CDR3 spans 15 residues. V lost 0 bases, J lost 0 bases, and 7 bases lay in between. Per the germline V gene, CDR1 is SGHTA and CDR2 is FQGTGA. The CDR3 coding sequence is TGTGCCAGCAGCTTAACCCCTCAGAGCACAGATACGCAGTATTTT. Translated: CASSLTPQSTDTQYF.

Concerning this clonotype itself: A much larger clone lies a single base off, so this may be a read error. The chain employs TRBV14 and TRBJ1-2, with D unclear. Germline loops: CDR1 SGHDN, CDR2 FVKESK. The CDR3 contains 12 residues. DNA of the CDR3: TGTGCCAGGAGCCCCACCACCTATGGCTACACCTTC. Its protein product is CARSPTTYGYTF.

Of note for this clonotype: A much larger clone is a single base away; this may be a read error. V usage is TRBV27 and J usage is TRBJ1-1; D not certain. The CDR3 sequence is 13 residues long. Germline lookup yields CDR1 MNHEY and CDR2 SMNVEV (reference sequence). CDR3: CTSSYREDTEAFF. CDR3 coding DNA: TGTACCAGCAGTTATCGCGAGGACACTGAAGCTTTCTTT.

This clonotype was observed at least ten times. The CDR3 DNA follows: TGTGCCAGCAGCTCGCAGACTAGCACAATATACAATGAGCAGTTCTTC. Residues: CASSSQTSTIYNEQFF. The chain couples TRBV7-9 to TRBJ2-1, with TRBD2 matching 7 bases. The CDR3 has 16 residues. Trimming took 4 bases from V and 4 from J; bases not matched to a gene: 10. The germline V gene encodes CDR1 SEHNR and CDR2 FQNEAQ (reference sequence).

At least ten counts were recorded for this clonotype. The genes are TRBV27 and TRBJ2-7, with D uncertain. The germline V gene encodes CDR1 MNHEY and CDR2 SMNVEV (reference sequence). CDR3 length: 12 residues. The V gene lost 5 bases and the J gene lost 5 bases, with 10 bases spanning the gap. DNA for the CDR3: TGTGCCAGCAGTCCCTCCCCGGACGAGCAGTACTTC. Residues: CASSPSPDEQYF.

This clonotype appeared many times. This sequence joins TRBV7-9 and TRBJ1-5; no reliable D call. From germline, CDR1 is SEHNR and CDR2 FQNEAQ (reference sequence). There are 12 residues in the CDR3. Trimming took 3 bases from V and 9 from J, leaving 9 bases between them. CDR3 in amino acids: CASSLEAWPQHF. The CDR3 DNA sequence: TGTGCCAGCAGCTTGGAAGCTTGGCCCCAGCATTTT.

The chain uses TRBV19 and TRBJ2-5, with D perhaps TRBD2 (6 bases). Trimming left V 3 bases short and J 3 bases short, with 14 bases between. The CDR3 runs 15 residues. CDR1 and CDR2 (germline): LNHDA, SQIVND (reference sequence). The CDR3 loop reads CASSIDLVAEETQYF. CDR3 sequence (DNA): TGTGCCAGTAGTATTGACTTAGTAGCGGAAGAGACCCAGTACTTC.

V is TRBV24-1 and J is TRBJ2-1; the match to TRBD2 covers 8 bases. Germline lookup yields CDR1 KGHDR and CDR2 SFDVKD. Unmatched junction bases numbered 8, after V lost 0 bases and J lost 8 bases. The CDR3 loop spans 16 amino acids. The CDR3 region is CATSDLGSGSVYEQFF. DNA for the CDR3: TGTGCCACCAGTGATTTGGGCAGCGGGAGTGTTTATGAGCAGTTCTTC.

This clonotype has a handful of counts. This chain links TRBV5-1 with TRBJ2-5; a possible D gene is TRBD1 (5 bases). The V and J ends lost 4 bases and 5 bases respectively, with 15 bases between them. This CDR3 is 14 amino acids long. Germline V lookup: CDR1 SGHRS, CDR2 YFSETQ. The CDR3 loop is CASSEQGKGETQYF. The CDR3 DNA follows: TGCGCCAGCAGCGAGCAGGGAAAGGGGGAGACCCAGTACTTC.

Many counts were recorded for this clonotype. The J gene is TRBJ1-2, the V gene TRBV10-2; no clear D. Germline V gene sequence: CDR1 WSHSY, CDR2 SAAADI. The V and J ends lost 0 bases and 3 bases respectively, with 11 bases between them. This CDR3 is 15 amino acids long. CDR3 DNA: TGCGCCAGCAGTGAGTCCCCGACCTTAGACTATGGCTACACCTTC. Translated, it gives CASSESPTLDYGYTF.

The chain combines TRBV19 with TRBJ1-5; D possibly corresponds to TRBD1 (5 bases). CDR1 and CDR2 (germline): LNHDA, SQIVND (reference sequence). The length of the CDR3 is 16 residues. Trimming left V 3 bases short and J 4 bases short, with 16 bases between. CDR3 in DNA: TGTGCCAGTAGTATTGGGGCACGGGGGAAAAATCAGCCCCAGCATTTT. Amino acids: CASSIGARGKNQPQHF. The full variable domain, rest sourced from reference TRBV19 and TRBJ1-5, is DGGITQSPKYLFRKEGQNVTLSCEQNLNHDAMYWYRQDPGQGLRLIYYSQIVNDFQKGDIAEGYSVSREKKESFPLTVTSAQKNPTAFYLCASSIGARGKNQPQHFGDGTRLSIL.

The chain combines TRBV19 with TRBJ2-7; 10 bases align to TRBD2. Germline V gene sequence: CDR1 LNHDA, CDR2 SQIVND (reference sequence). This CDR3 spans 16 amino acids. V shed 8 bases, J shed 4 bases, and the junction held 14 bases outside the gene matches. The CDR3 loop is CASSRAGGPSDYEQYF. The CDR3 coding sequence is TGTGCCAGTTCAAGAGCGGGAGGGCCCTCGGATTACGAGCAGTACTTC.

This clonotype was picked up many times. The rearrangement joins TRBV25-1 to TRBJ2-7; no clear D. The V gene lost 5 bases and the J gene lost 3 bases, with 8 bases spanning the gap. The CDR3 has 12 amino acids. Per germline, CDR1 MGHDK and CDR2 SYGVNS. In DNA form, the CDR3 reads TGTGCCAGCAGTCACCTAAACTACGAGCAGTACTTC. This translates into CASSHLNYEQYF.